This entry concerns a single TCR beta chain. The data stem from a study of blood T cell repertoires in COVID-19. J lost 4 bases, V lost 4 bases, and 3 bases had no gene match. Germline CDR1 reads LNHDA; CDR2 reads SQIVND (reference sequence). CDR3 length: 14 residues. Assay: immunoSEQ multiplex PCR; the TCRdb copy retains only in-frame clones and omits some. The sample holds 65,000 to 100,000 clones, around 88% seen once. The clonotype comes from an elderly woman with acute or convalescent COVID-19. Sequenced: peripheral blood. The chain couples TRBV19 to TRBJ1-1, with 10 bases identical to TRBD1. CDR3 amino acids: CASSTTGGFTEAFF. Here the CDR3 DNA reads TGTGCCAGTAGTACGACAGGGGGCTTCACTGAAGCTTTCTTT. The whole variable domain, remainder taken from reference TRBV19 and TRBJ1-1, is DGGITQSPKYLFRKEGQNVTLSCEQNLNHDAMYWYRQDPGQGLRLIYYSQIVNDFQKGDIAEGYSVSREKKESFPLTVTSAQKNPTAFYLCASSTTGGFTEAFFGQGTRLTVV.